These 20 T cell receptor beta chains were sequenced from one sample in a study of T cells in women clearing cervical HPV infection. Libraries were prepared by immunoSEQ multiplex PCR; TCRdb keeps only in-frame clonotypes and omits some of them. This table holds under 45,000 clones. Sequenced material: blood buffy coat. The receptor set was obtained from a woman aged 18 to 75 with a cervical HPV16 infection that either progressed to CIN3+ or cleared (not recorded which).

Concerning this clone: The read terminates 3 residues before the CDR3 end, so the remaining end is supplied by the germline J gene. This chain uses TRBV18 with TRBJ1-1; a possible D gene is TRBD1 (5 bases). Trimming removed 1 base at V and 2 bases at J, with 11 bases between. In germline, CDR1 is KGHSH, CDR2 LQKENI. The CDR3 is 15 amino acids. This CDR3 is CASSPQGASNTEAFF. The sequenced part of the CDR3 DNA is TGTGCCAGCTCACCACAAGGGGCAAGTAACACTGAA. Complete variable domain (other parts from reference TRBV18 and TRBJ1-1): NAGVMQNPRHLVRRRGQEARLRCSPMKGHSHVYWYRQLPEEGLKFMVYLQKENIIDESGMPKERFSAEFPKEGPSILRIQQVVRGDSAAYFCASSPQGASNTEAFFGQGTRLTVV.

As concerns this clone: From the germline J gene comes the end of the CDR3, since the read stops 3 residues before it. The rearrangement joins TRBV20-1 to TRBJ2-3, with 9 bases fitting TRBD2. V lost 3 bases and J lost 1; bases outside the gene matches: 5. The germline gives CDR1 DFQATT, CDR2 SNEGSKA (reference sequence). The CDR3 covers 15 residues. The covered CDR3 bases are TGCAGTGCTAGGGAAGTAGCGGGAGGCACAGATACG. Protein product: CSAREVAGGTDT. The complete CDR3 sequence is CSAREVAGGTDTQYF.

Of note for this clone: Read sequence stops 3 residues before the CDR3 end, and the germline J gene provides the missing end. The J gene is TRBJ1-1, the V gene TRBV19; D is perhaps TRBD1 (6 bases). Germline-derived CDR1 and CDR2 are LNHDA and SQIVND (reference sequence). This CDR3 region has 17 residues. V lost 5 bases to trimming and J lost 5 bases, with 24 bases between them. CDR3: CASSPRAGEFVWTEAFF. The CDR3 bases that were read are TGTGCCAGTAGTCCCCGGGCAGGGGAATTTGTATGGACTGAA.

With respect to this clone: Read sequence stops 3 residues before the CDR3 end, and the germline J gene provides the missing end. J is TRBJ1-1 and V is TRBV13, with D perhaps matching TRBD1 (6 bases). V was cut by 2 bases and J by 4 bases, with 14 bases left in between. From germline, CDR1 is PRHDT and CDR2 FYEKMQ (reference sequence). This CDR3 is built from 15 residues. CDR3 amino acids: CASSLRGGKGTEAFF. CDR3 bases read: TGTGCCAGCAGCTTACGAGGGGGAAAGGGCACTGAA.

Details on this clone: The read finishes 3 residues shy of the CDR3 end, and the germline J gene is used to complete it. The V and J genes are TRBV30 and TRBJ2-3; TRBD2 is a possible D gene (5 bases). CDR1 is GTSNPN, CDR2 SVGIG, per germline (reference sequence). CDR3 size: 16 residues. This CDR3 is CAWSDQRVAGNQPQYF. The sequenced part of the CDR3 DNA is TGTGCCTGGAGTGATCAGAGGGTGGCCGGCAATCAGCCG.

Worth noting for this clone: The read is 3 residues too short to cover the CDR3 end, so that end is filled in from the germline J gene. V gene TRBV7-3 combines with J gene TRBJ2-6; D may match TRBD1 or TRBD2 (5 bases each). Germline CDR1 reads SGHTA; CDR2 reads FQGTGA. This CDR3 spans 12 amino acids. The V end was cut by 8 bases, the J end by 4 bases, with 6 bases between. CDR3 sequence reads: CASEGGANVLTF. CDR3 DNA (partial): TGTGCCAGCGAGGGGGGGGCCAACGTC.

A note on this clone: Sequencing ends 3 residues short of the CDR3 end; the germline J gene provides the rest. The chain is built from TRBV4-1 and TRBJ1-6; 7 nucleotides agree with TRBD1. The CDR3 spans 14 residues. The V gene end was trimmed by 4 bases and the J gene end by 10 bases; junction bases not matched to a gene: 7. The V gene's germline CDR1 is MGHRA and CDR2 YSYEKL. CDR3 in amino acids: CASSRTGVGSPLHF. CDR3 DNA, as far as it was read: TGCGCCAGCAGCCGCACAGGGGTCGGGTCACCC.

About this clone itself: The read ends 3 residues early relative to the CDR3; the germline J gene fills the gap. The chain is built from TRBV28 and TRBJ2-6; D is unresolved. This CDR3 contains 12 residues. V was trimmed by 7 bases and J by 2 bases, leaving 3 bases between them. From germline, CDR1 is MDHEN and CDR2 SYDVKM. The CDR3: CASTAGANVLTF. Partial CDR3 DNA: TGTGCCAGCACAGCTGGGGCCAACGTC.

The covered CDR3 bases are TGTGCCAGCACCGACAACATGAACACTGAA. Translated: CASTDNMNTE. The whole CDR3 sequence is CASTDNMNTEAFF. This chain connects TRBV2 to TRBJ1-1; D is ambiguous. The read stops 3 residues short of the end of the CDR3; the missing end is completed from the germline J gene. The CDR3 length is 13 residues. In germline, CDR1 is SNHLY, CDR2 FYNNEI. The V end was cut by 7 bases, the J end by 0 bases, with 9 bases between.

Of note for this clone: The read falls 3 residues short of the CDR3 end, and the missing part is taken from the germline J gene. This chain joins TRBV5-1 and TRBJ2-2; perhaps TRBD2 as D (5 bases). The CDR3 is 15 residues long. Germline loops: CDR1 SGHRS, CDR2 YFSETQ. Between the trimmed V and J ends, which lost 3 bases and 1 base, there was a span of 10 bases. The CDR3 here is CASSSTDWNTGELFF. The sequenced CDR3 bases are TGCGCCAGCAGCTCGACGGACTGGAACACCGGGGAG.

The CDR3 spells CASSSGQDSYEQYF. CDR3 bases read: TGTGCCAGCAGCTCGGGACAGGACTCCTACGAG. V usage is TRBV7-9 and J usage is TRBJ2-7; 8 nucleotides align to TRBD1. The sequenced fragment ends 3 residues before the CDR3 boundary, so the rest is inferred from the germline J gene. With 4 bases clipped from V and 0 bases from J, the junction kept 2 bases outside the gene matches. In germline, CDR1 is SEHNR, CDR2 FQNEAQ (reference sequence). The CDR3 is made up of 14 amino acids.

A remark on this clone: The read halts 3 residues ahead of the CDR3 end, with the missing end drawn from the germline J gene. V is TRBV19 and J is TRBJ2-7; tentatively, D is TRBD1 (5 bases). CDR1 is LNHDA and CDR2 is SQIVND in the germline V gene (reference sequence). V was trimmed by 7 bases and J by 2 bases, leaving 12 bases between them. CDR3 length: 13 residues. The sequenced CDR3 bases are TGTGCCAGTAAAGGAACAGGAGCCTACGAG. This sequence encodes CASKGTGAYE. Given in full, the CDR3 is CASKGTGAYEQYF.

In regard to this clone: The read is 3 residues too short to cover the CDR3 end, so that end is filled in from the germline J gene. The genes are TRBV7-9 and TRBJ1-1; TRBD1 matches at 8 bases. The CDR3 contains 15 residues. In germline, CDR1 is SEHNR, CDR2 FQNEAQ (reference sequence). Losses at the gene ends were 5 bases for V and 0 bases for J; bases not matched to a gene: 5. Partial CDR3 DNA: TGTGCCAGCAGCCCCGGCAGGGGGCTGAACACTGAA. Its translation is CASSPGRGLNTE. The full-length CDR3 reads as CASSPGRGLNTEAFF.

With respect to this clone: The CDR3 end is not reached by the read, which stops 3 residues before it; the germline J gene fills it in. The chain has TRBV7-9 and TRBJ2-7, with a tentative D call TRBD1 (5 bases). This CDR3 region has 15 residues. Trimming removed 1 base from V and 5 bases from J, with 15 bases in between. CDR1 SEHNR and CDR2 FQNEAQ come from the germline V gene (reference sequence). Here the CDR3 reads CASSLGYAGRDEQYF. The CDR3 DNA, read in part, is TGTGCCAGCAGCTTAGGTTATGCAGGGCGAGACGAG.

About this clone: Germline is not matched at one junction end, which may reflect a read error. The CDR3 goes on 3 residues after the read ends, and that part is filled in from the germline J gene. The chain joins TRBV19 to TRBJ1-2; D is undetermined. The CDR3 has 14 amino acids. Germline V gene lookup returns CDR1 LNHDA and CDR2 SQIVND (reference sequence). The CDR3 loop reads CASSISVSFNDYTF. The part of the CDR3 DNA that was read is TGTGCCAGCAGTATCTCGGTTTCGTTCAATGAC. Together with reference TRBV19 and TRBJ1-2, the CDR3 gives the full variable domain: DGGITQSPKYLFRKEGQNVTLSCEQNLNHDAMYWYRQDPGQGLRLIYYSQIVNDFQKGDIAEGYSVSREKKESFPLTVTSAQKNPTAFYLCASSISVSFNDYTFGSGTRLTVV.

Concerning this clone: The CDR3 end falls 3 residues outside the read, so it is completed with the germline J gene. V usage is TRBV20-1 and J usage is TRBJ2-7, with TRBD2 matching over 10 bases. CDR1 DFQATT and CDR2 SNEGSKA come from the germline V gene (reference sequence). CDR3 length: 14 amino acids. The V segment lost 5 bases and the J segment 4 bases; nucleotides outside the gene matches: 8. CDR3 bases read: TGCAGTGCTCCCTCGGATAGCGGGAGGTACGAG. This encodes CSAPSDSGRYE. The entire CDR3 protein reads CSAPSDSGRYEQYF.

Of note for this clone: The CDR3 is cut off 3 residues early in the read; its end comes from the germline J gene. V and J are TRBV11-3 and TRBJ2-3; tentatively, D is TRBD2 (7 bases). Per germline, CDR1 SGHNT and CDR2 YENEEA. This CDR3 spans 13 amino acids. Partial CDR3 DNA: TGTGCCAGCAGCTCAACAGGGCGGGAGACG. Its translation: CASSSTGRET. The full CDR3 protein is CASSSTGRETQYF.

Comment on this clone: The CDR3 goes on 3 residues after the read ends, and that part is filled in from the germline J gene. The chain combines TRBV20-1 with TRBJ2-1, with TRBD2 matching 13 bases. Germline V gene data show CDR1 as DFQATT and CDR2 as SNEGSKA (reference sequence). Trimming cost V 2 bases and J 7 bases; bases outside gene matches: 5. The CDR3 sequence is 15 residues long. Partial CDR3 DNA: TGCAGTGCTAGAACAGCGGGACTAGCGGGAAATGAG. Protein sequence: CSARTAGLAGNE. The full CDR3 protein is CSARTAGLAGNEQFF.

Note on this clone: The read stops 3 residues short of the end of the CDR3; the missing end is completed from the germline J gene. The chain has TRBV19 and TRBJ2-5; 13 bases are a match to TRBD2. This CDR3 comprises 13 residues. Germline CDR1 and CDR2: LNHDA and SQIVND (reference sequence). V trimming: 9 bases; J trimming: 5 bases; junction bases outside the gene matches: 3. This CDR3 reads CARRTSGSETQYF. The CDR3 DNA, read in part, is TGTGCCAGAAGGACTAGCGGGAGTGAGACC.

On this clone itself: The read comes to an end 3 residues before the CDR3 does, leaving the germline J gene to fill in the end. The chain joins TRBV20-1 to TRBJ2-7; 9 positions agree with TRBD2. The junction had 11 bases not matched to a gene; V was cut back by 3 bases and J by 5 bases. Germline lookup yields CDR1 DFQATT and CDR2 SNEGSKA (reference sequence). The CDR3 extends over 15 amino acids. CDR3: CSARKDVAGANEQYF. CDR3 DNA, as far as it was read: TGCAGTGCTAGGAAGGACGTAGCGGGAGCGAACGAG.